Reported below is one T cell receptor beta chain. There is no known antigen for this receptor. It has no much larger one-base neighbor in the sample; base qualities were not kept. There are 14 amino acids in the CDR3, from cysteine to phenylalanine inclusive. The only DNA kept is the CDR3, 42 bases in frame from the first base. The germline V end is reduced by 2 bases and the J end by 12 bases; junction bases left unmatched: 8. From the germline V gene (reference sequence), CDR1 is LGHDT and CDR2 is YNNKEL. The 35 to 40 donors, aged 6 to 90 years, were systemically healthy Caucasian individuals from Russia. About 9.6 milliliters of peripheral blood were collected from each donor into EDTA-treated Vacutainer tubes. Ficoll-Paque density-gradient centrifugation was used to isolate PBMCs, with at least 6.5 million per sample. Total RNA was extracted from PBMCs with Trizol reagent, with at least 5.5 micrograms obtained per sample. The percentages of naive CD45RAhigh/CD27high T cells were determined by flow cytometry on a PBMC aliquot from every donor.

The data originate from a study of blood T cells in healthy people across ages (dated by TCRdb to the mid-2010s). For the study in its entirety: In model experiments, template switching captured roughly one uniquely barcoded TCR beta cDNA molecule for every two T cells. Using deep sequencing normalized with unique cDNA molecular identifiers, the study measured how TCR beta repertoire diversity changes with age. The donors were divided into four age groups: young (average around 15 years), middle-aged (approximately 42), aged (about 60) and long-lived (82). To avoid experimental bias, donors of different ages were distributed randomly across sequencing lanes. Using the same blood draw, the study looked at two additional independent replicas of 1 million unique cDNA reads for two donors, one aged 18 to 30 and the other aged 80 or older.

What the study reported, not specific to this receptor: A strong correlation was found between observed TCR beta diversity and the percentage of naive T cells measured by flow cytometry. As age increased, observed TCR beta diversity per million T cells dropped in a roughly linear way, and a significant reduction was already evident by age 40. Compared with the aged group, the long-lived group had more naive CD4+ T cells, fewer expanded clones and increased TCR diversity, a pattern suggesting age selection. The CMV infection status of donors was not known, potentially confounding age-related changes in expanded clonotypes. Since profiling was done on bulk unsorted PBMCs, naive and antigen-experienced compartments could not be conclusively compared. Estimates of total diversity based on one million sequenced T cells were regarded as lower bounds and as underestimates.

Library creation used 5' RACE. The sample was run on an Illumina HiSeq 2500. The second PCR ran for roughly 7 to 11 cycles and used a J-beta primer mix along with a sample-barcoded 5' primer. A unique molecular identifier was introduced onto each TCR beta cDNA molecule by a template-switch 5' adaptor carrying 12 random nucleotides. At least 2.5 million CDR3-containing paired-end reads were obtained from each sample. All of the RNA was converted into first-strand cDNA using the Mint cDNA synthesis kit, with a TRBC-specific oligonucleotide serving as the primer. After uracil-DNA glycosylase treatment, a first 18-cycle PCR used universal primers M1SS and BC2_uni_R on all cDNA. In the source study's methods: Each sample was normalized by randomly selecting 1 million high-quality reads, each carrying a distinct molecular identifier. Reads with shared molecular identifiers were discarded instead of being binned into consensus sequences. MiTCR, set to a Q25 quality threshold and the strictest error-elimination algorithm, was used for CDR3 identification, clonotype clustering and error correction. A nonparametric unseen species model with Euler transformation was used to estimate lower-bound total TCR beta diversity. TCRdb took the public reads, trimmed them with fastp at Q25, ran MiXCR for clone calling and kept in-frame beta chains. Identical CDR3 protein sequences are pooled into one entry, listed with their most common genes and DNA. TCRdb assigned the V and J calls; the authors' analysis was not used. The sample profile shows around 710,000 distinct CDR3 sequences; roughly 45% of them were found once. Jointly, the top ten make up around 20% of the sample.

Sequenced material: blood. The receptor chain draws on TRBV3-1 and TRBJ2-1; 9 bases in the middle match TRBD1. The sequence derives from a woman aged 55-69 years in good health. The CDR3 reads CASSQQTGGNPQFF. The sequence in DNA is TGTGCCAGCAGCCAACAGACAGGGGGAAACCCGCAGTTCTTC.